This T cell receptor beta chain was sequenced during a study of blood T cell repertoires in COVID-19. Method: immunoSEQ multiplex PCR; TCRdb's copy keeps in-frame clones and lacks some. This sample carries roughly 200,000 clones, around 85% of them seen once, and the ten largest clones take 3.1%. The receptor comes from a woman in her forties or fifties in a cohort exposed to, infected with or recovered from COVID-19 (not recorded which). Material for sequencing was PBMCs or T cells enriched from blood (not recorded which).

The CDR3 DNA reads as TGCGCCAGCAGATCCGGGACAGGGGGCGGTGAAAAACTGTTTTTT. This translates into CASRSGTGGGEKLFF. The chain carries TRBV5-1 and TRBJ1-4; the match to TRBD1 covers 12 bases. The germline V gene encodes CDR1 SGHRS and CDR2 YFSETQ. The J segment lost 7 bases and the V segment lost 5 bases, leaving 6 bases of the junction unmatched. The CDR3 has 15 amino acids.